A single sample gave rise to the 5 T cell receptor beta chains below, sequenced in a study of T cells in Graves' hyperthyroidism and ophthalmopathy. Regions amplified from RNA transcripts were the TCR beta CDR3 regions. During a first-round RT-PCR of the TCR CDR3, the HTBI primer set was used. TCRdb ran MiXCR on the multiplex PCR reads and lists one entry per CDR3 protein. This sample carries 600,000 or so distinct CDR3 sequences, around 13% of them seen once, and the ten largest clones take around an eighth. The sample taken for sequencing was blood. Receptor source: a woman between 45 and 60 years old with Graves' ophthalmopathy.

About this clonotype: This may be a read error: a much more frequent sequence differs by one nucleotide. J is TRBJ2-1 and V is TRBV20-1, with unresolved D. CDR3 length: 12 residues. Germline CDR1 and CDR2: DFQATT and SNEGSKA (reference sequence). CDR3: CSARGLYNEQLF. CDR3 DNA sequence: TGCAGTGCTAGAGGCCTTTACAATGAGCAGCTCTTC.

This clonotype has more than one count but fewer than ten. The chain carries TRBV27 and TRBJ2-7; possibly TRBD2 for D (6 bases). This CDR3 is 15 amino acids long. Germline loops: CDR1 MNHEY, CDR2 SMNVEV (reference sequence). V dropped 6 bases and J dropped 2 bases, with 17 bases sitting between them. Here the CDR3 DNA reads TGTGCCAGCAGCCCCCGAGGAGGGAGGCCCTACGAGCAGTACTTC. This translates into CASSPRGGRPYEQYF.

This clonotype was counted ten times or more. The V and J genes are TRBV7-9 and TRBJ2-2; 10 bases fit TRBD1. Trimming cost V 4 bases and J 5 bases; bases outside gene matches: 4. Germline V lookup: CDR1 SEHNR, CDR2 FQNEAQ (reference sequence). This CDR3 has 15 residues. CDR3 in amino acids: CASSSRDRGTGELFF. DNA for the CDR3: TGTGCCAGCAGCTCCCGGGACAGGGGTACCGGGGAGCTGTTTTTT.

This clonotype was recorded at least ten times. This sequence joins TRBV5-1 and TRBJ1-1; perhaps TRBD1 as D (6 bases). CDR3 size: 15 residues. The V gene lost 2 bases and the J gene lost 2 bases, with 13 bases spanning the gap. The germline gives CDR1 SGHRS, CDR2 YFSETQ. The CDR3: CASSLDGQSNTEAFF. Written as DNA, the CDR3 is TGCGCCAGCAGCTTAGACGGACAGAGCAACACTGAAGCTTTCTTT.

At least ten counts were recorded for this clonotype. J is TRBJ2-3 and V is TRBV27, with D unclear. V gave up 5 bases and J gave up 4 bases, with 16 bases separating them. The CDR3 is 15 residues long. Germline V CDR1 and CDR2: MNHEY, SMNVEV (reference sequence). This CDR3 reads CASSLYMGSPDTQYF. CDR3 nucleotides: TGTGCCAGCAGTCTGTATATGGGTTCCCCAGATACGCAGTATTTT.